This paragraph covers one TCR beta chain sequence. The sample is drawn from a study of blood T cell repertoires in COVID-19. Allocation to cohorts depended on clinical history reported by the participants. Repertoires were generated with immunoSEQ multiplex PCR, while TCRdb's copy carries only in-frame clones and drops some. In the table there are about 440,000 clones, around nine tenths of which are singletons. The CDR3 extends over 12 amino acids. V was trimmed by 4 bases and J by 8 bases, leaving 8 bases between them. The germline V gene has CDR1 LNHDA and CDR2 SQIVND (reference sequence). The sequenced sample consisted of PBMCs or T cells enriched from blood (not recorded which). The chain couples TRBV19 to TRBJ2-2; D not resolved. The clonotype comes from a woman in her late teens or twenties with acute COVID-19. The CDR3 region is CASSTGAGELFF. For the CDR3, the DNA is TGTGCCAGTAGTACCGGAGCTGGGGAGCTGTTTTTT.